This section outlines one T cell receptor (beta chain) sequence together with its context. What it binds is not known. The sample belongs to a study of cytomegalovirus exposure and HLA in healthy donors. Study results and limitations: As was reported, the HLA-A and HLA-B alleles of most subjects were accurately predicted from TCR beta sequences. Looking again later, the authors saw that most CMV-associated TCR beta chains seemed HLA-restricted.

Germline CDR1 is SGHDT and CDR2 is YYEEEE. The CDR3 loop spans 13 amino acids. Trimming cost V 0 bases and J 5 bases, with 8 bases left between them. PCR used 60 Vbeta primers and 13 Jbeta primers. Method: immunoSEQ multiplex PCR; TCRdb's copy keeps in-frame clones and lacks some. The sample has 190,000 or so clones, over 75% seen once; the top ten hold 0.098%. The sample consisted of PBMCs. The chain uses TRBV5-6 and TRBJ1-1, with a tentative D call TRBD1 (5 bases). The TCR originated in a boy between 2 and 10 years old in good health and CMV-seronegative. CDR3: CASSLGGGTEAFF. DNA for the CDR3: TGTGCCAGCAGCTTGGGGGGGGGAACTGAAGCTTTCTTT. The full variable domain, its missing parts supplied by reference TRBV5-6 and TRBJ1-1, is DAGVTQSPTHLIKTRGQQVTLRCSPKSGHDTVSWYQQALGQGPQFIFQYYEEEERQRGNFPDRFSGHQFPNYSSELNVNALLLGDSALYLCASSLGGGTEAFFGQGTRLTVV.